These T cell receptor beta chains were read from a single sample in a study of blood T cell repertoires in COVID-19. Sequencing was performed with immunoSEQ multiplex PCR; in TCRdb, only in-frame clones are kept and a portion is missing. Here the sample spans about 110,000 clones, approximately 90% being singletons. The sequenced sample was peripheral blood. These receptors all stem from a woman aged 45-59 years with acute or convalescent COVID-19. CDR3s leave out the opening cysteine and the closing phenylalanine or tryptophan.

J gene	V gene	CDR3 protein
TRBJ1-1	TRBV12-5	ASAPPPGGRTEAF
TRBJ2-3	TRBV30	AWKTAASTDTQY
TRBJ2-2	TRBV19	ASTQGLAFTGELF
TRBJ1-4	TRBV7-4	ASSLKPDGGLSNEKLF
TRBJ1-5	TRBV28	ASSFAGADVNQPQH
TRBJ2-7	TRBV7-2	ASSIGLAGIVPYEQY
TRBJ2-5	TRBV7-9	ASSSTGGGETQY
TRBJ2-2	TRBV24-1	ATSAKRSSGSQAGELF
TRBJ2-1	TRBV24-1	ATSGTSGRADNEQF
TRBJ2-3	TRBV7-2	ASSPSGALGGTDTQY
TRBJ2-4	TRBV5-1	ASSWSGSDIQY
TRBJ1-5	TRBV7-9	ASSLTGSNQPQH
TRBJ1-5	TRBV4-1	ASSQGTPGQGNQPQH
TRBJ1-2	TRBV7-8	ASSFAGSGYGYT
TRBJ2-3	TRBV7-7	ASSPTSGRLDTQY
TRBJ2-1	TRBV6-1	ASSEAGHQAYNEQF
TRBJ1-4	TRBV5-1	ASSLDGTGSEKLF
TRBJ2-3	TRBV5-1	ASSLVQGVRDTQY
TRBJ1-1	TRBV25-1	ASSEYFGTEAF
TRBJ1-1	TRBV27	ASSLGAEAF
TRBJ2-1	TRBV10-3	AISRPAGGIHNEQF
TRBJ2-7	TRBV27	ASRGGQGTYEQY
TRBJ2-6	TRBV6-5	ASTEYSGANVLT
TRBJ2-1	TRBV13	AIPSAGGLYNEQF
TRBJ1-1	TRBV5-1	ASSLDQTMNTEAF
TRBJ2-5	TRBV29-1	SGGRMETQY
TRBJ1-6	TRBV15	ATSRDGPGGSPLH
TRBJ1-1	TRBV6-5	ASKMDRGMNTEAF
TRBJ2-7	TRBV5-1	ASSLRAPDGLAGAYEQY
TRBJ1-4	TRBV7-9	ASSYTGTGGNEKLF
TRBJ2-7	TRBV30	AWSPTSGRAVYEQY
TRBJ1-6	TRBV6-5	ASSYSGQVNSPLH
TRBJ2-7	TRBV13	ASSSSGTTYEQY
TRBJ2-1	TRBV6-2/TRBV6-3	ASSGLAGERGYNEQF
TRBJ1-2	TRBV7-8	ASSPPTGWGANYGYT
TRBJ2-5	TRBV7-2	ASRLGGKETQY
TRBJ2-7	TRBV5-1	ASSSRTGQHEQY
TRBJ1-2	TRBV10-2	ASSPWTGGGPYGYT
TRBJ1-3	TRBV1	TSSQGPAGNTIY
TRBJ2-1	TRBV4-2	ASSSGQANEQF
TRBJ2-1	TRBV24-1	ATSVRGGYNEQF
TRBJ2-3	TRBV11-3	ASSAGASTDTQY